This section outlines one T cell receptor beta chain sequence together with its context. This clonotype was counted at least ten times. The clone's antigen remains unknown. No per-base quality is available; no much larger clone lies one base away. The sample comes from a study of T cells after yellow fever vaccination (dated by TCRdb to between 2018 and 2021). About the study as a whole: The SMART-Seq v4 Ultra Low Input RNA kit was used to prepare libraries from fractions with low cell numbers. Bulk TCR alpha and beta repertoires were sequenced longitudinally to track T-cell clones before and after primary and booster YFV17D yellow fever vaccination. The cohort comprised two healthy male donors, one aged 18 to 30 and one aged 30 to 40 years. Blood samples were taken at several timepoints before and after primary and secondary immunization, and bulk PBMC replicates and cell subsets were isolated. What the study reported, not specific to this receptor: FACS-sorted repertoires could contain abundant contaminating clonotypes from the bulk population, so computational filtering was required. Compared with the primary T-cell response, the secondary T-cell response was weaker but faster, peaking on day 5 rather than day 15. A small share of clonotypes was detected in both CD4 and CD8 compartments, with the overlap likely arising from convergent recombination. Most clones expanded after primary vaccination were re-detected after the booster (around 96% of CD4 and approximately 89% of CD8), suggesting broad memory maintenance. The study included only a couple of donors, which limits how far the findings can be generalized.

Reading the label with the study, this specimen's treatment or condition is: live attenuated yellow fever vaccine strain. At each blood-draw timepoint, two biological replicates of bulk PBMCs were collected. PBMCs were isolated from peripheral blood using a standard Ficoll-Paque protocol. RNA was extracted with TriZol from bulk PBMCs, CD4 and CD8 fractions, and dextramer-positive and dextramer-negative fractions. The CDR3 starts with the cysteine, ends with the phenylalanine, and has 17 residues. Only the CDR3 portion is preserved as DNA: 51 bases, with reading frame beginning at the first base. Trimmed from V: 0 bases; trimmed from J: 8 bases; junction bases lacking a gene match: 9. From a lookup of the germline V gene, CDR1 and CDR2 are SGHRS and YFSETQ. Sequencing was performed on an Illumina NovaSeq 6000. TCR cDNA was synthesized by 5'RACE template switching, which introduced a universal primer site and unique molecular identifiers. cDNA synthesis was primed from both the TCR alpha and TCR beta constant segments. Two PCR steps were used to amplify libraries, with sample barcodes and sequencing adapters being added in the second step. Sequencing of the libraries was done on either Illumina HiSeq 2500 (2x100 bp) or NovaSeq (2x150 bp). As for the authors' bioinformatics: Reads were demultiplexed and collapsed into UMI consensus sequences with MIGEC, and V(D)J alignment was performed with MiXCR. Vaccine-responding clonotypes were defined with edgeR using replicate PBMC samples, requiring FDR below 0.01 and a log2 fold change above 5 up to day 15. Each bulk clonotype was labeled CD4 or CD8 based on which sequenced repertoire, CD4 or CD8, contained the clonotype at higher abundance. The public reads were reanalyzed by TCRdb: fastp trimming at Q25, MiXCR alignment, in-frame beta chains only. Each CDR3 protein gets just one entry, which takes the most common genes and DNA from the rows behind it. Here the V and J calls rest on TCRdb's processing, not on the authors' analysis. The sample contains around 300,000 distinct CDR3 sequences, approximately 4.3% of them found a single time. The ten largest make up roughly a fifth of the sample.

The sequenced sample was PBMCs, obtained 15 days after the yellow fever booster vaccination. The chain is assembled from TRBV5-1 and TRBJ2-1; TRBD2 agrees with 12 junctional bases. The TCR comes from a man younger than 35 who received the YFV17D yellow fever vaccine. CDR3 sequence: CASSLGLAGGTFDEQFF. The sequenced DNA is TGCGCCAGCAGCTTGGGGCTAGCGGGGGGGACGTTCGATGAGCAGTTCTTC.